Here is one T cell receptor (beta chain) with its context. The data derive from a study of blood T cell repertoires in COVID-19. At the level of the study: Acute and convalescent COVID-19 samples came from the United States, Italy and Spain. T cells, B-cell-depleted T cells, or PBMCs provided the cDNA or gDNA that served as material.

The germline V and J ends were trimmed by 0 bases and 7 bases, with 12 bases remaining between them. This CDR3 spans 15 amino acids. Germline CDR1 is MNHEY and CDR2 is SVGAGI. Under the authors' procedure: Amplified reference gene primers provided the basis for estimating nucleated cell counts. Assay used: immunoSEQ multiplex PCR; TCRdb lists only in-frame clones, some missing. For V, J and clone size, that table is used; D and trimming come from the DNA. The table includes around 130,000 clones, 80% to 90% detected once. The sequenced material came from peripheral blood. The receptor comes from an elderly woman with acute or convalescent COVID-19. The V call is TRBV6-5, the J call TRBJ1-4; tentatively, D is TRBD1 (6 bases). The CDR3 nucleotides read TGTGCCAGCAGTTACTCCCTCAGGGGCGGTGAAAAACTGTTTTTT. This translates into CASSYSLRGGEKLFF.